This TCR beta chain was sequenced during a study of blood T cell repertoires in COVID-19. Overall study context: Collection of acute and convalescent COVID-19 samples took place in the United States, Italy and Spain. Sample material is recorded as cDNA or gDNA derived from T cells, B-cell-depleted T cells, or PBMCs.

Original data processing: Amplification of reference gene primers provided the estimated nucleated cell counts. Repertoires were generated with immunoSEQ multiplex PCR, while TCRdb's copy carries only in-frame clones and drops some. V and J calls and clone size are as listed in that table; D and trimming were resolved from the DNA. The profile shows 300,000 to 350,000 clones, roughly 86% of them singletons. The trim removed 5 bases at V and 0 bases at J, leaving 0 bases unmatched. CDR1 and CDR2 from the germline V gene are MDHEN and SYDVKM. There are 14 residues in the CDR3. Patients at the Seattle site were enrolled during active infection and followed longitudinally.

The sequencing sample was made of peripheral blood. J is TRBJ2-7 and V is TRBV28; 11 bases are a match to TRBD2. The TCR comes from a man under 40 with COVID-19, enrolled during active disease. CDR3 coding DNA: TGTGCCAGCAGTACTAGCGGGGGCTCCTACGAGCAGTACTTC. Its translation is CASSTSGGSYEQYF.